One and the same sample provided the 6 T cell receptor beta chains below, sequenced in a study of OX40 agonist ivuxolimab in advanced cancers. Sequencing used immunoSEQ multiplex PCR; TCRdb keeps in-frame clones, though not all of them. The sample consists of roughly 48,000 clones, roughly 81% of them appearing once. This specimen consisted of CD4+ or CD8+ T cells sorted from blood, obtained in a trial of the OX40 agonist ivuxolimab. Receptors were obtained from an adult with an advanced solid tumor such as melanoma, head and neck, liver or kidney cancer.

The chain is built from TRBV7-9 and TRBJ1-2; 7 positions match TRBD1. Trimming cost V 5 bases and J 2 bases; bases outside gene matches: 5. The CDR3 is 14 amino acids. The germline V gene has CDR1 SEHNR and CDR2 FQNEAQ (reference sequence). CDR3 protein: CASSNPGQNYGYTF. CDR3 in DNA: TGTGCCAGCAGCAATCCGGGACAGAACTATGGCTACACCTTC.

The chain is built from TRBV7-8 and TRBJ2-7; possibly TRBD2 for D (5 bases). Trimming pared 5 bases from V and 4 bases from J, leaving 15 bases between. This CDR3 is 14 amino acids long. Per germline, CDR1 SGHVS and CDR2 FQNEAQ. CDR3 nucleotide sequence: TGTGCCAGCAGCCAAGAGGCTAGCTCGTACGAGCAGTACTTC. Translation gives CASSQEASSYEQYF.

The gene calls are TRBV6-5 and TRBJ2-1, with 11 nucleotides matching TRBD2. This CDR3 is 14 amino acids long. Germline trimming cut 3 bases from V and 7 bases from J; bases unmatched to any gene: 2. Germline CDR1 MNHEY, CDR2 SVGAGI. This CDR3 reads CASSYRTSGNEQFF. The CDR3 DNA is TGTGCCAGCAGTTATAGGACTAGCGGGAATGAGCAGTTCTTC.

The chain links TRBV11-3 to TRBJ2-2; 7 bases are shared with TRBD1. V lost 5 bases to trimming and J lost 4 bases; unmatched junction nucleotides: 10. The CDR3 is 16 amino acids. Germline CDR1 is SGHNT and CDR2 is YENEEA. DNA for the CDR3: TGTGCCAGCAGCCTCCGGACAGGACAAATCACCGGGGAGCTGTTTTTT. Its protein is CASSLRTGQITGELFF.

The rearrangement joins TRBV5-4 to TRBJ2-3, with a possible D match to TRBD2 (6 bases). V was pared by 4 bases and J by 5 bases, with 14 bases between. Germline assignment: CDR1 SGHNT and CDR2 YYREEE (reference sequence). The CDR3 sequence is 14 residues long. The DNA of the CDR3 is TGTGCCAGCAGCCAAGAGGGACTTCAAGATACGCAGTATTTT. The encoded protein is CASSQEGLQDTQYF.

The chain employs TRBV10-3 and TRBJ1-1; D remains unclear. Trimming took off 5 bases at V and 3 bases at J, with 4 bases between the two ends. CDR1 ENHRY and CDR2 SYGVKD come from the germline V gene. This CDR3 comprises 11 residues. Here the CDR3 reads CAISKDTEAFF. In nucleotides, the CDR3 is TGTGCCATCAGTAAGGACACTGAAGCTTTCTTT.